One TCR beta chain is described in this entry. Antigen: not known. The PCR contained 60 Vbeta and 13 Jbeta primers. Generated by immunoSEQ multiplex PCR, the TCRdb table keeps only in-frame clones and is missing some. The table records approximately 180,000 clones, 60% to 85% of them present only once. The entry originates in a study of cytomegalovirus exposure and HLA in healthy donors. Findings and caveats of the study: Relative to the roughly 640-donor mean, N-insertions were reportedly fewer in an Asian-associated ancestry cluster in a later analysis. CMV serostatus was the sole immune exposure data available. In a later analysis, HLA-associated beta chains showed higher expansion and lower generation probabilities than comparable chains.

There are 14 residues in the CDR3. V gave up 5 bases and J gave up 6 bases; unmatched junction bases: 6. Germline values: CDR1 MNHEY, CDR2 SVGAGI. Input material: PBMCs. This chain uses TRBV6-5 with TRBJ2-1; TRBD2 agrees at 8 bases. The sequence derives from a male donor in good health and CMV-seronegative. DNA of the CDR3: TGTGCCAGCAGTGGGCTAGCGGGTCCCAATGAGCAGTTCTTC. Translating it yields CASSGLAGPNEQFF.